The source of this T cell receptor (beta chain) is a study of T cells expressing NK-cell markers. Across the whole study: It was sorted CD3+CD56-NKG2C+, CD3+CD56+NKG2C- and CD3+CD56+NKG2C+ T cells that provided the TCR beta repertoires. Eight donors were sequenced, of whom seven were HCMV-seropositive, while the remaining one was HCMV-seronegative.

Study observations and caveats: The CD3+CD56-NKG2C+ fraction was also led by these clonotypes in a handful of donors.

Germline V gene sequence: CDR1 SGHKS, CDR2 YYEKEE (reference sequence). This CDR3 region has 14 residues. Details on this clonotype: Its antigen remains unknown.

From the 5' RACE reads, TCRdb lists one entry per CDR3 protein and no DNA. The sample is made up of around 470,000 distinct CDR3 sequences, and the top ten hold more than 1.4% of it. This chain uses TRBV5-5 with TRBJ1-2. This receptor was identified in a woman aged 45-59 years in good health. Material: blood T cells: a sorted CD56 or NKG2C T cell subset, CD4+ or CD8+ T cells, or bulk PBMC T cells (not recorded which). CDR3 residues: CASSWWDGNYGYTF.